Listed here are 26 T cell receptor beta chains from one sample, sequenced in a study of T cell changes during pregnancy in multiple sclerosis. This table comes from immunoSEQ multiplex PCR, and its TCRdb copy is limited to in-frame clones, with some not included. The sample shows 84,000 or so clones, around 94% of them seen only once. Sequencing used peripheral blood, obtained in the third trimester of pregnancy. The source is a female donor with multiple sclerosis, enrolled in a pregnancy study.

The gene calls are TRBV29-1 and TRBJ2-1, with 10 bases aligning to TRBD2. Germline loops: CDR1 SQVTM, CDR2 ANQGSEA. Trimming removed 6 bases from V and 4 bases from J; junction bases left unmatched: 12. This CDR3 has 16 amino acids. In DNA, the CDR3 is TGCAGCGTCACACCTTCTAGCGGGAGAAGATACAATGAGCAGTTCTTC. Its protein product is CSVTPSSGRRYNEQFF.

The chain joins TRBV27 to TRBJ1-3, with TRBD1 identical over 9 bases. Trimming took 8 bases from V and 0 from J; bases not matched to a gene: 5. Germline assignment: CDR1 MNHEY and CDR2 SMNVEV (reference sequence). The CDR3 sequence is 15 residues long. CDR3 sequence reads: CASGLQGASGNTIYF. The CDR3 DNA reads as TGTGCCAGCGGGCTACAGGGGGCCTCTGGAAACACCATATATTTT.

The chain uses TRBV2 and TRBJ2-5; possibly TRBD2 for D (5 bases). V was clipped by 6 bases and J by 7 bases, with 15 bases between them. CDR1 SNHLY and CDR2 FYNNEI come from the germline V gene. The CDR3 loop spans 13 amino acids. The CDR3 protein is CASRETEAGTQYF. The CDR3 nucleotides read TGTGCCAGCAGGGAGACGGAGGCAGGGACCCAGTACTTC.

CDR3: CASSPRWDNGQYF. DNA for the CDR3: TGTGCCAGCAGTCCCCGCTGGGACAATGGGCAGTACTTC. This chain uses TRBV27 with TRBJ2-7, with a tentative D call TRBD1 (6 bases). V lost 5 bases to trimming and J lost 9 bases, with 17 bases between them. Germline V CDR1 and CDR2: MNHEY, SMNVEV (reference sequence). The CDR3 is 13 residues long.

V is TRBV29-1 and J is TRBJ1-2, with 8 bases identical to TRBD1. Germline V gives CDR1 SQVTM, CDR2 ANQGSEA. V lost 4 bases and J lost 8; bases outside the gene matches: 6. The CDR3 consists of 12 residues. This chain's CDR3 is CSVAGGGGGYTF. CDR3 DNA sequence: TGCAGCGTTGCAGGGGGCGGAGGGGGCTACACCTTC.

This clone is deemed medium-sized. V gene TRBV7-9 combines with J gene TRBJ1-1; 9 positions agree with TRBD1. CDR3 size: 15 residues. Germline trimming cut 5 bases from V and 6 bases from J; bases unmatched to any gene: 10. CDR1 is SEHNR, CDR2 FQNEAQ, per germline (reference sequence). Here the CDR3 reads CASSNLQGAKAEAFF. Written as DNA, the CDR3 is TGTGCCAGCAGCAACTTACAGGGGGCAAAGGCTGAAGCTTTCTTT. The variable domain in full, with the rest retrieved from reference TRBV7-9 and TRBJ1-1, is DTGVSQNPRHKITKRGQNVTFRCDPISEHNRLYWYRQTLGQGPEFLTYFQNEAQLEKSRLLSDRFSAERPKGSFSTLEIQRTEQGDSAMYLCASSNLQGAKAEAFFGQGTRLTVV.

The V call is TRBV9, the J call TRBJ2-5; D may be TRBD1 (5 bases). The V and J ends lost 7 bases and 4 bases respectively, with 17 bases between them. CDR1 SGDLS and CDR2 YYNGEE come from the germline V gene. CDR3 length: 14 residues. CDR3 residues: CASHQAEDTETQYF. As DNA, the CDR3 is TGTGCCAGCCATCAGGCCGAGGACACAGAGACCCAGTACTTC. Full variable domain (remainder filled in from reference TRBV9 and TRBJ2-5): DSGVTQTPKHLITATGQRVTLRCSPRSGDLSVYWYQQSLDQGLQFLIQYYNGEERAKGNILERFSAQQFPDLHSELNLSSLELGDSALYFCASHQAEDTETQYFGPGTRLLVL.

The rearrangement uses TRBV6-4 and TRBJ2-3; TRBD2 matches at 10 bases. The germline V gene encodes CDR1 MRHNA and CDR2 SNTAGT. With 6 bases clipped from V and 2 bases from J, the junction kept 8 bases outside the gene matches. This CDR3 spans 16 amino acids. For the CDR3, the DNA is TGTGCCAGCAGCTTTTTAGCGGGAGGAACCACAGATACGCAGTATTTT. Its translation is CASSFLAGGTTDTQYF.

The rearrangement links TRBV4-2 to TRBJ1-2; 10 nucleotides line up with TRBD1. V lost 2 bases to trimming and J lost 9 bases; unmatched junction nucleotides: 6. The CDR3 runs 14 residues. CDR1 is LGHNA, CDR2 YNFKEQ, per germline. The CDR3 DNA is TGTGCCAGCAGCCAAACCAGGGACAGGGGTAGCTACACCTTC. This codes for CASSQTRDRGSYTF.

This CDR3 is CASSSPYSRTF. The CDR3 DNA is TGTGCCAGCAGTTCCCCGTACAGTAGAACCTTC. This rearrangement joins TRBV27 to TRBJ1-2; unclear D gene. Trimming took 4 bases from V and 14 from J, leaving 14 bases between them. CDR1 and CDR2 from the germline V gene are MNHEY and SMNVEV (reference sequence). The CDR3 totals 11 residues.

V is TRBV9 and J is TRBJ2-2; TRBD1 matches at 11 bases. CDR3 length: 19 residues. With V trimmed by 4 bases and J by 0 bases, 11 bases remained unmatched. Germline CDR1 and CDR2: SGDLS and YYNGEE. The CDR3 coding sequence is TGTGCCAGCAGCCCACCGGGGGGACAGGGGGAACCGAACACCGGGGAGCTGTTTTTT. It translates to CASSPPGGQGEPNTGELFF. Full variable domain (remainder filled in from reference TRBV9 and TRBJ2-2): DSGVTQTPKHLITATGQRVTLRCSPRSGDLSVYWYQQSLDQGLQFLIQYYNGEERAKGNILERFSAQQFPDLHSELNLSSLELGDSALYFCASSPPGGQGEPNTGELFFGEGSRLTVL.

The chain combines TRBV5-4 with TRBJ1-1; D is unclear. The CDR3 extends over 14 amino acids. Per germline, CDR1 SGHNT and CDR2 YYREEE (reference sequence). Deletions cut 3 bases from V and 0 bases from J, with 9 bases between. The CDR3 here is CASSSISVNTEAFF. For the CDR3, the DNA is TGTGCCAGCAGCTCAATTAGTGTGAACACTGAAGCTTTCTTT. Supplemented by reference TRBV5-4 and TRBJ1-1, the full variable domain reads ETGVTQSPTHLIKTRGQQVTLRCSSQSGHNTVSWYQQALGQGPQFIFQYYREEENGRGNFPPRFSGLQFPNYSSELNVNALELDDSALYLCASSSISVNTEAFFGQGTRLTVV.

The chain is built from TRBV14 and TRBJ1-1; D is ambiguous. V was trimmed by 2 bases and J by 0 bases, leaving 4 bases between them. The CDR3 has 13 residues. The germline CDR1 and CDR2 sequences are SGHDN and FVKESK. In DNA, the CDR3 is TGTGCCAGCAGCCAATTCATGAACACTGAAGCTTTCTTT. It codes for CASSQFMNTEAFF.

This chain links TRBV6-4 with TRBJ2-3, with unresolved D. Germline CDR1 MRHNA, CDR2 SNTAGT. V was cut by 2 bases and J by 2 bases, with 11 bases left in between. There are 15 residues in the CDR3. In DNA form, the CDR3 reads TGTGCCAGCAGTGACCGCCCGACACACACAGATACGCAGTATTTT. The encoded protein is CASSDRPTHTDTQYF.

V is TRBV29-1 and J is TRBJ2-2; TRBD2 is a possible D gene (5 bases). V lost 4 bases and J 8 bases, leaving 11 bases between the germline ends. The CDR3 contains 12 residues. Germline V CDR1 and CDR2: SQVTM, ANQGSEA. CDR3 coding DNA: TGCAGCGTTGTTGAGGGTGGGGGGGAGCTGTTTTTT. It encodes CSVVEGGGELFF.

This clone was observed once. The V gene is TRBV29-1, the J gene TRBJ2-3, with TRBD2 matching over 8 bases. Germline-derived CDR1 and CDR2 are SQVTM and ANQGSEA. This CDR3 comprises 15 residues. Trimming at V came to 4 bases and at J to 3 bases, leaving 9 bases not matched to a gene. CDR3 protein: CSVGVPGRGTDTQYF. In DNA, the CDR3 is TGCAGCGTTGGGGTGCCCGGGAGGGGGACAGATACGCAGTATTTT.

The chain has TRBV6-5 and TRBJ2-7; TRBD2 matches 11 bases. After removal of 7 bases from V and 2 bases from J, the junction contained 4 bases not matched to a gene. This CDR3 is built from 14 residues. CDR1 is MNHEY, CDR2 SVGAGI, per germline. The CDR3 DNA sequence: TGTGCCAGCAAAGGGACTAGCGGAACCTACGAGCAGTACTTC. It encodes CASKGTSGTYEQYF.

The chain employs TRBV18 and TRBJ1-4, with TRBD1 as a possible D gene (5 bases). Trimming took 6 bases from V and 4 from J, leaving 12 bases between them. In germline, CDR1 is KGHSH, CDR2 LQKENI. The CDR3 length is 14 residues. DNA of the CDR3: TGTGCCAGCTCGGCGGGACCGAATAATGAAAAACTGTTTTTT. Translated: CASSAGPNNEKLFF.

The chain is built from TRBV27 and TRBJ1-5; 11 nucleotides line up with TRBD1. The CDR3 runs 15 residues. The J segment lost 5 bases and the V segment lost 3 bases, leaving 3 bases of the junction unmatched. The germline V gene encodes CDR1 MNHEY and CDR2 SMNVEV (reference sequence). The CDR3 nucleotides are TGTGCCAGCAGTTTTGGGGGACAGGGGGATCAGCCCCAGCATTTT. Amino acids: CASSFGGQGDQPQHF.

The chain carries TRBV21-1 and TRBJ2-7; the table's D call of TRBD1 was not tested on the DNA. TRBV21-1 is flagged as a pseudogene. The CDR3 has 15 amino acids. The chain's CDR3 is CASSKLTGSFYEQYF. The CDR3 nucleotides read TGTGCCAGCAGCAAACTGACAGGTAGTTTTTACGAGCAGTACTTC.

The V call is TRBV5-4, the J call TRBJ2-7, with 8 bases that match TRBD2. This CDR3 is built from 16 residues. Germline CDR1 is SGHNT and CDR2 is YYREEE (reference sequence). V gave up 4 bases and J gave up 3 bases; unmatched junction bases: 12. The CDR3: CASSAGLAGFNYEQYF. The CDR3 DNA follows: TGTGCCAGCAGCGCCGGGCTAGCGGGCTTTAACTACGAGCAGTACTTC.

The chain couples TRBV14 to TRBJ1-1, with unresolved D. Trimming took off 0 bases at V and 11 bases at J, with 16 bases between the two ends. The CDR3 consists of 14 residues. The V gene's germline CDR1 is SGHDN and CDR2 FVKESK. Here the CDR3 reads CASSQDVLPSGAFF. Written as DNA, the CDR3 is TGTGCCAGCAGCCAAGACGTGCTTCCTTCGGGGGCTTTCTTT.

CDR3 nucleotides: TGCGCCAGCAGCCAACCCCTGGACAGGGGGGTTTACGAGCAGTACTTC. Translation gives CASSQPLDRGVYEQYF. This rearrangement joins TRBV4-1 to TRBJ2-7, with 10 nucleotides matching TRBD1. Germline trimming cut 2 bases from V and 4 bases from J; bases unmatched to any gene: 8. CDR1 and CDR2 (germline): MGHRA, YSYEKL. This CDR3 is 16 amino acids long.

The V gene is TRBV11-3, the J gene TRBJ2-1; perhaps TRBD2 as D (6 bases). Trimming took 0 bases from V and 2 from J, leaving 20 bases between them. CDR3 length: 19 residues. Germline lookup yields CDR1 SGHNT and CDR2 YENEEA. The DNA of the CDR3 is TGTGCCAGCAGCTTAGAGGGTATCATAGCGGACCTGGCCTACAATGAGCAGTTCTTC. Translating gives CASSLEGIIADLAYNEQFF.

In this sample, this clone turned up once. The rearrangement uses TRBV2 and TRBJ2-1; possibly TRBD1 for D (6 bases). The CDR3 has 14 residues. Germline V CDR1 and CDR2: SNHLY, FYNNEI. V lost 6 bases and J 7 bases, leaving 16 bases between the germline ends. The CDR3 DNA follows: TGTGCCAGCAGCAAACCCCGGGACACAAATGAGCAGTTCTTC. Its protein is CASSKPRDTNEQFF.

The chain couples TRBV25-1 to TRBJ2-5, with 11 bases matching TRBD2. Per germline, CDR1 MGHDK and CDR2 SYGVNS. The CDR3 extends over 14 amino acids. As DNA, the CDR3 is TGTGCTACCGGGACTAGCGGTGGGCAAGAGACCCAGTACTTC. This sequence encodes CATGTSGGQETQYF.